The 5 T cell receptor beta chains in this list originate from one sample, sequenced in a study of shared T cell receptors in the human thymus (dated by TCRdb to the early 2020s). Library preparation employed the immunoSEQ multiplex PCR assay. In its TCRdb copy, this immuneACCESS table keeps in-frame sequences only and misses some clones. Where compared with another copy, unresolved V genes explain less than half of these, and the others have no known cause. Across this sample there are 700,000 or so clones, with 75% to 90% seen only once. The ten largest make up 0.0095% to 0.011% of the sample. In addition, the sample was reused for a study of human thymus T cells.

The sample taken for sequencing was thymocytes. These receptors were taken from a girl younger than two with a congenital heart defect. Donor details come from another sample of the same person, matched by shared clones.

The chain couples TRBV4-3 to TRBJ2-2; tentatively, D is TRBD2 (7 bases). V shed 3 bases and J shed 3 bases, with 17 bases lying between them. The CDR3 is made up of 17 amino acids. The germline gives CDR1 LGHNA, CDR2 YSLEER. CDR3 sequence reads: CASSQHPKGGYTGELFF. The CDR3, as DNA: TGCGCCAGCAGCCAGCACCCAAAGGGGGGGTACACCGGGGAGCTGTTTTTT.

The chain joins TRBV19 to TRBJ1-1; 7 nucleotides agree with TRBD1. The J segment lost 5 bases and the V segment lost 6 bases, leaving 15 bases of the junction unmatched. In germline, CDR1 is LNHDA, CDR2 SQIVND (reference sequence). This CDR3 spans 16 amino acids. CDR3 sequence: CASRITMRGRQTEAFF. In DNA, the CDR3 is TGTGCCAGTAGGATCACTATGAGGGGGCGACAGACTGAAGCTTTCTTT.

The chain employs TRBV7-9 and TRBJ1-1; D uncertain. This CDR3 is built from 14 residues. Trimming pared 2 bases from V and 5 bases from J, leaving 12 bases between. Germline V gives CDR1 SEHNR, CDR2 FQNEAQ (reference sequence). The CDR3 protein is CASSLREGKTEAFF. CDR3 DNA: TGTGCCAGCAGCTTAAGGGAGGGAAAGACTGAAGCTTTCTTT.

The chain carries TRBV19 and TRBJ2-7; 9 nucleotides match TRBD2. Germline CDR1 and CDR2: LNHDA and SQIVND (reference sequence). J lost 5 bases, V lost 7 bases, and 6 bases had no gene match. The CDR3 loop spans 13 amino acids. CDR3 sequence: CASTAGGPNEQYF. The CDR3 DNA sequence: TGTGCCAGTACGGCGGGGGGGCCCAACGAGCAGTACTTC.

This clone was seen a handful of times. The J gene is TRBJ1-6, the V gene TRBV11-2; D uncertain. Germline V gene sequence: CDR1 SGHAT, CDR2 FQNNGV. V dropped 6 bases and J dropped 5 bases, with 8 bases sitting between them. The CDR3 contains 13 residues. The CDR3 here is CASSRSNNSPLHF. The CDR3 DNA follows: TGTGCCAGCAGTCGGTCGAATAATTCACCCCTCCACTTT.